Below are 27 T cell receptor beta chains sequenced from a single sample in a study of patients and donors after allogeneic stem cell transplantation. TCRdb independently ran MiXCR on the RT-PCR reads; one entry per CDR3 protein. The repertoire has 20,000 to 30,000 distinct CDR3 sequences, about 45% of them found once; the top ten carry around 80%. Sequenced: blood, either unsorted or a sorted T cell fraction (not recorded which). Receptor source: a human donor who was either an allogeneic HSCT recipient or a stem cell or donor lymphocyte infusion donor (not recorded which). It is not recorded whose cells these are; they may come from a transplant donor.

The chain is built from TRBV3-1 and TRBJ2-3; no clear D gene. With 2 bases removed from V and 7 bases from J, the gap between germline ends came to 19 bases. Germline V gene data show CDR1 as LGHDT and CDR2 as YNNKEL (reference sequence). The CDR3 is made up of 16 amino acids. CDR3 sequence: CASSQYAVQVPNTQYF. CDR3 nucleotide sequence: TGTGCCAGCAGCCAATATGCGGTCCAGGTCCCGAATACGCAGTATTTT.

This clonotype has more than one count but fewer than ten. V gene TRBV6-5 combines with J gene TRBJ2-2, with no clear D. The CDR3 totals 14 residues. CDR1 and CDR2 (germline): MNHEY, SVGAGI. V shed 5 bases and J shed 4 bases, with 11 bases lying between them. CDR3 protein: CASSPPRVTGELFF. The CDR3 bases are TGTGCCAGCAGTCCGCCAAGGGTCACCGGGGAGCTGTTTTTT.

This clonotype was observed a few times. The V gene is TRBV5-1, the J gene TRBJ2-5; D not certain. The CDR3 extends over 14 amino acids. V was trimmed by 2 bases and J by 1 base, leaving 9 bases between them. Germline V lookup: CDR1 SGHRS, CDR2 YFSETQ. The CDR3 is CASSFGRLQETQYF. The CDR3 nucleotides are TGCGCCAGCAGCTTCGGACGGCTCCAAGAGACCCAGTACTTC.

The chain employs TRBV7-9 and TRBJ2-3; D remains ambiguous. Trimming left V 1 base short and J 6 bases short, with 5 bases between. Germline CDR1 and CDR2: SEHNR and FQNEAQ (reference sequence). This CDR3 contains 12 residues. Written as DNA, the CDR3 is TGTGCCAGCAGCTTAGACTCCGATACGCAGTATTTT. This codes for CASSLDSDTQYF.

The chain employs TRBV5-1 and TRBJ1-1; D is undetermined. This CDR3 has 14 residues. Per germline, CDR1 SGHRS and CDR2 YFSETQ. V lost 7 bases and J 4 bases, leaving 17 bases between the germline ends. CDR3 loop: CASDSLKPSTEAFF. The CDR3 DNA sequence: TGCGCCAGCGATTCACTCAAACCTAGCACTGAAGCTTTCTTT.

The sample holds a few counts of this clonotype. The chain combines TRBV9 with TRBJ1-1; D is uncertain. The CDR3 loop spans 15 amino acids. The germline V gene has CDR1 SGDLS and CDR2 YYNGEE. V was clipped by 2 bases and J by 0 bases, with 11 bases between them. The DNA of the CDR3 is TGTGCCAGCAGCGTCCTACTCTCTCTGAACACTGAAGCTTTCTTT. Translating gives CASSVLLSLNTEAFF.

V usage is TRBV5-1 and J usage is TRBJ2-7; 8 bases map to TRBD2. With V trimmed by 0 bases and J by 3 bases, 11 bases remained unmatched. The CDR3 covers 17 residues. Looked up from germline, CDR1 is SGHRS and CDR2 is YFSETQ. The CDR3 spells CASSLGVRLARHYEQYF. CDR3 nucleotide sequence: TGCGCCAGCAGCTTGGGGGTGCGACTAGCGAGGCACTACGAGCAGTACTTC. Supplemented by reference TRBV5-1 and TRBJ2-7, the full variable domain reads KAGVTQTPRYLIKTRGQQVTLSCSPISGHRSVSWYQQTPGQGLQFLFEYFSETQRNKGNFPGRFSGRQFSNSRSEMNVSTLELGDSALYLCASSLGVRLARHYEQYFGPGTRLTVT.

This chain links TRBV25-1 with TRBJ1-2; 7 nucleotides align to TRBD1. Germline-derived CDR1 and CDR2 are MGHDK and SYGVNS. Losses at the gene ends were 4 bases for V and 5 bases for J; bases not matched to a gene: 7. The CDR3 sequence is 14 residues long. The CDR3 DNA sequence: TGTGCCAGCAGTGGGGACAGTGACTGGTATGGCTACACCTTC. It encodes CASSGDSDWYGYTF.

The CDR3, as DNA: TGTGCCAGCAGTTACTCAGGGTCGAGGGATGAAAAACTGTTTTTT. Translating gives CASSYSGSRDEKLFF. The chain employs TRBV6-5 and TRBJ1-4; the D is unclear. Germline loops: CDR1 MNHEY, CDR2 SVGAGI. The CDR3 is 15 residues long. Trimming removed 0 bases from V and 6 bases from J, with 11 bases in between.

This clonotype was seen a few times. The CDR3 DNA sequence: TGTGCCAGCAGCCAAGCTGCAGGGGAATATGGCTACACCTTC. This codes for CASSQAAGEYGYTF. This chain joins TRBV4-2 and TRBJ1-2; possible D gene TRBD1, 6 bases. The germline CDR1 and CDR2 sequences are LGHNA and YNFKEQ. CDR3 length equals 14 residues. V gave up 1 base and J gave up 5 bases, with 11 bases separating them.

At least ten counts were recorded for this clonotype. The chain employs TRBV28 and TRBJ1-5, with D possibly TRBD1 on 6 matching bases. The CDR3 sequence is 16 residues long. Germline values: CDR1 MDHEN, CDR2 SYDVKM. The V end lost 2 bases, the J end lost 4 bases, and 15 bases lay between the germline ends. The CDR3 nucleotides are TGTGCCAGCAGTTTAGTGGGACACTTAGGGAATCAGCCCCAGCATTTT. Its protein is CASSLVGHLGNQPQHF. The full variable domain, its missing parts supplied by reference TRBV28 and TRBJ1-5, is DVKVTQSSRYLVKRTGEKVFLECVQDMDHENMFWYRQDPGLGLRLIYFSYDVKMKEKGDIPEGYSVSREKKERFSLILESASTNQTSMYLCASSLVGHLGNQPQHFGDGTRLSIL.

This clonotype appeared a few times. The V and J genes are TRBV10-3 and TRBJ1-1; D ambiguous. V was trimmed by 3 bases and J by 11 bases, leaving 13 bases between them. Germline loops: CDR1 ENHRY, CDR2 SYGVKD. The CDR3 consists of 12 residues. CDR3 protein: CAISDGPGGAFF. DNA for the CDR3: TGTGCCATCAGTGACGGACCCGGTGGTGCTTTCTTT.

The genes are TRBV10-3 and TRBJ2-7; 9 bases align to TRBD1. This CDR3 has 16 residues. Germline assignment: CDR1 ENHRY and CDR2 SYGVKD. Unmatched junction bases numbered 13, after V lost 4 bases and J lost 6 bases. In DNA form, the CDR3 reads TGTGCCATCAGTGCGTGGGACAGGGTGTCGGTAGGCGAGCAGTACTTC. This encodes CAISAWDRVSVGEQYF.

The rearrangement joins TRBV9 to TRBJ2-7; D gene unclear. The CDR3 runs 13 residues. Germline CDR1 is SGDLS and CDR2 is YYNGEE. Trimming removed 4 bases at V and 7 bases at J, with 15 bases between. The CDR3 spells CASSHPLTQEQYF. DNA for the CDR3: TGTGCCAGCAGCCACCCTCTGACCCAGGAGCAGTACTTC.

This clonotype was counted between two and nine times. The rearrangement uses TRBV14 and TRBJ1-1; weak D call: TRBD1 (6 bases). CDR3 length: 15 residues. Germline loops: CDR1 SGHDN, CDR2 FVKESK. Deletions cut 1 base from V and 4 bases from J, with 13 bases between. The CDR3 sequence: CASSQGPGAVTEAFF. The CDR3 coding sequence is TGTGCCAGCAGCCAAGGCCCGGGGGCGGTCACTGAAGCTTTCTTT.

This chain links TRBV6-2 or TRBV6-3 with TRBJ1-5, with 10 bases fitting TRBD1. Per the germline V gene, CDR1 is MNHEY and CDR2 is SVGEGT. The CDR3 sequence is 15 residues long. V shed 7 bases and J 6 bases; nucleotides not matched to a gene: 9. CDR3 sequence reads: CASMEWDRGGQPQHF. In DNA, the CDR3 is TGTGCCAGCATGGAGTGGGACAGGGGCGGTCAGCCCCAGCATTTT.

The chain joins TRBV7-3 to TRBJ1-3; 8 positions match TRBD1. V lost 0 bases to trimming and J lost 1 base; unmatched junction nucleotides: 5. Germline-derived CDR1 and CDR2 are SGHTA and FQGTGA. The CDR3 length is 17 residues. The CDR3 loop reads CASSLTGDRWSGNTIYF. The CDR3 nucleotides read TGTGCCAGCAGCTTAACGGGGGACAGGTGGTCTGGAAACACCATATATTTT.

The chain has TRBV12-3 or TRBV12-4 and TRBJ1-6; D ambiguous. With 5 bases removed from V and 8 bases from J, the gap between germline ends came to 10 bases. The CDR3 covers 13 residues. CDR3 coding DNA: TGTGCCAGCAGTCCCGGAACTTATTCACCCCTCCACTTT. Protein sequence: CASSPGTYSPLHF.

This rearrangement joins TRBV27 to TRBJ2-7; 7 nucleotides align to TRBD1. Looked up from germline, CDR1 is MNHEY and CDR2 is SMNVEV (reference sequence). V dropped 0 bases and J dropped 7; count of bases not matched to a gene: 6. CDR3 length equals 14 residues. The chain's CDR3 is CASSLSPGGREQYF. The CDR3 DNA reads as TGTGCCAGCAGTTTATCGCCAGGGGGTCGGGAGCAGTACTTC.

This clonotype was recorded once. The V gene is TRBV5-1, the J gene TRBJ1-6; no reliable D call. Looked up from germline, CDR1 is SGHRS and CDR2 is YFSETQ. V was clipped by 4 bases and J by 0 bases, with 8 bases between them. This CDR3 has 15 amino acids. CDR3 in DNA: TGCGCCAGCAGCCTGACGGGCTCCTATAATTCACCCCTCCACTTT. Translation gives CASSLTGSYNSPLHF.

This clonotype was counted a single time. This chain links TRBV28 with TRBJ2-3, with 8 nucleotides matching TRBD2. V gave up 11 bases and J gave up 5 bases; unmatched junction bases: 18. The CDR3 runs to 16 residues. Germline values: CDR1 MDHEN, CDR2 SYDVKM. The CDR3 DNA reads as TGTGCCGCCACATATTCGGGGGGGCGTTCGGTAGATACGCAGTATTTT. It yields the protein CAATYSGGRSVDTQYF.

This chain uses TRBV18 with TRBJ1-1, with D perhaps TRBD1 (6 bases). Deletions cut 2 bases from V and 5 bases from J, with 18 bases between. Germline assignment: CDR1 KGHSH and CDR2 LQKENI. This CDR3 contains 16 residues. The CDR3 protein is CASSPSMGGRGTEAFF. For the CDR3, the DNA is TGTGCCAGCTCACCAAGTATGGGGGGAAGGGGGACTGAAGCTTTCTTT.

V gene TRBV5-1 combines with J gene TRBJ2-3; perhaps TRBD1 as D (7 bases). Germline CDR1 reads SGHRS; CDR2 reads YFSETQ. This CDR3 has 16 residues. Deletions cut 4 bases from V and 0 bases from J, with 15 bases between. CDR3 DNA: TGCGCCAGCAGCCTACGACAGGGAGGCAGCACAGATACGCAGTATTTT. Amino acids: CASSLRQGGSTDTQYF.

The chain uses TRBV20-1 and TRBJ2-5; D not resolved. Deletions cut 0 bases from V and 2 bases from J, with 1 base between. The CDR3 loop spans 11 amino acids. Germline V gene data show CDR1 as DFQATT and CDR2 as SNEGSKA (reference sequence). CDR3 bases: TGCAGTGCTAGAGAACAAGAGACCCAGTACTTC. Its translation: CSAREQETQYF.

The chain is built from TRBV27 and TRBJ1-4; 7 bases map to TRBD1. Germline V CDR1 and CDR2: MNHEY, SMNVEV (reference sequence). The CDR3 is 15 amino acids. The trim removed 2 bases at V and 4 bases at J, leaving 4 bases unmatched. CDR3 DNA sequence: TGTGCCAGCAGTTTAGAGAGGGGGCGTAATGAAAAACTGTTTTTT. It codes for CASSLERGRNEKLFF.

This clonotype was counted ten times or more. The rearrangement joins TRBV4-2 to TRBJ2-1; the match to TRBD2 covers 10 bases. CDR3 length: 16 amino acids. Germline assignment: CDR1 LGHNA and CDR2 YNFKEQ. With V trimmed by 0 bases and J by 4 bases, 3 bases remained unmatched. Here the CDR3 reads CASSQDLAGAYNEQFF. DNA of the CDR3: TGTGCCAGCAGCCAAGATCTAGCGGGAGCGTACAATGAGCAGTTCTTC.

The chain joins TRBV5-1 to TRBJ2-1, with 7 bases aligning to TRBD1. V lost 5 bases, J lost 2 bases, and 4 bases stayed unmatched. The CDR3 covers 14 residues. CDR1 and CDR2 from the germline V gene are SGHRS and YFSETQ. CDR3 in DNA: TGCGCCAGCAGTACCGGGACAGCCTACAATGAGCAGTTCTTC. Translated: CASSTGTAYNEQFF.